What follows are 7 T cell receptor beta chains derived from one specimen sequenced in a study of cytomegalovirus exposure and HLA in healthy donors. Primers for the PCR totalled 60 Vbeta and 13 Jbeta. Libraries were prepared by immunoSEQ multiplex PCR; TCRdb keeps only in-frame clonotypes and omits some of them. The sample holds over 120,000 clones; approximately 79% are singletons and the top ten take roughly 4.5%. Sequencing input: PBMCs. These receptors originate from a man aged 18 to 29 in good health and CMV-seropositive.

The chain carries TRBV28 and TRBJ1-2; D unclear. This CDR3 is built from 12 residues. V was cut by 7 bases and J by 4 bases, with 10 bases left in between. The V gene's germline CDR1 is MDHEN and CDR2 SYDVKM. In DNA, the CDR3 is TGTGCCAGCACCGAGGGAACCTATGGCTACACCTTC. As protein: CASTEGTYGYTF.

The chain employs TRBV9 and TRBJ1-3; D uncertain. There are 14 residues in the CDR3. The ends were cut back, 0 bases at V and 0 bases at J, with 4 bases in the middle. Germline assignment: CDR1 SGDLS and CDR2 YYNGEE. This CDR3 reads CASSVGSSGNTIYF. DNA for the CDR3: TGTGCCAGCAGCGTAGGGAGCTCTGGAAACACCATATATTTT.

CDR3 protein: CASSITGAAYEQYF. CDR3 sequence (DNA): TGTGCCAGCAGCATTACAGGGGCCGCCTACGAGCAGTACTTC. This chain connects TRBV7-2 to TRBJ2-7, with 7 positions matching TRBD1. The CDR3 covers 14 residues. With 5 bases clipped from V and 2 bases from J, the junction kept 6 bases outside the gene matches. Germline assignment: CDR1 SGHTA and CDR2 FQGNSA.

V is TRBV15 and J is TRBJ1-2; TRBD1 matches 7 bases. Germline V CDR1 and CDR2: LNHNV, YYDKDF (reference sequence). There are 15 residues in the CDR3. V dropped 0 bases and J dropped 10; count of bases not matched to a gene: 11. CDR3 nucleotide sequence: TGTGCCACCAGCAGAGATAGGGAGAGGGGGCCAGTCTACACCTTC. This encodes CATSRDRERGPVYTF.

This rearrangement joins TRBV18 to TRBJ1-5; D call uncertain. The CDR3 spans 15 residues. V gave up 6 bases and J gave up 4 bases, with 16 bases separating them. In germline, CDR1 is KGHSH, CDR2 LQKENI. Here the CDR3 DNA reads TGTGCCAGCTCGCCCATGTTAGCCGCAAATCAGCCCCAGCATTTT. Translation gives CASSPMLAANQPQHF.

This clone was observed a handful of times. The CDR3 here is CASRGTGPGGPQHF. The CDR3 coding sequence is TGTGCCAGTAGGGGGACAGGGCCTGGAGGGCCCCAGCATTTT. The chain joins TRBV19 to TRBJ1-5; TRBD1 matches at 9 bases. The germline V gene has CDR1 LNHDA and CDR2 SQIVND (reference sequence). This CDR3 has 14 residues. The J segment lost 9 bases and the V segment lost 6 bases, leaving 9 bases of the junction unmatched. Drawing the rest from reference TRBV19 and TRBJ1-5, the complete variable domain is DGGITQSPKYLFRKEGQNVTLSCEQNLNHDAMYWYRQDPGQGLRLIYYSQIVNDFQKGDIAEGYSVSREKKESFPLTVTSAQKNPTAFYLCASRGTGPGGPQHFGDGTRLSIL.

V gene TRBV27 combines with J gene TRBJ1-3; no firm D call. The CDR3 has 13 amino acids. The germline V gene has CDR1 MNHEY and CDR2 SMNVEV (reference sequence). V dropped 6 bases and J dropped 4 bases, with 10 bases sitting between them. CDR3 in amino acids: CASRPFGGNTIYF. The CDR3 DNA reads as TGTGCCAGCAGACCATTCGGGGGAAACACCATATATTTT.